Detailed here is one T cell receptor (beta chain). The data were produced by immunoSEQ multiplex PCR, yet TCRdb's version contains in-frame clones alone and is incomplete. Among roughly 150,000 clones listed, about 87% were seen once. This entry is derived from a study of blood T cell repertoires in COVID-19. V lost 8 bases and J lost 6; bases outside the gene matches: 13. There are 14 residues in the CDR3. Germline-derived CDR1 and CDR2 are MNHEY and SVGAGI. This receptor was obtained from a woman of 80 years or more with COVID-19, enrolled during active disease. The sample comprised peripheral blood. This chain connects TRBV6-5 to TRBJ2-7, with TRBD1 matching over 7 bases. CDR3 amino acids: CASDGRGKGFEQYF. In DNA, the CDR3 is TGTGCCAGCGATGGCAGGGGGAAGGGGTTCGAGCAGTACTTC.